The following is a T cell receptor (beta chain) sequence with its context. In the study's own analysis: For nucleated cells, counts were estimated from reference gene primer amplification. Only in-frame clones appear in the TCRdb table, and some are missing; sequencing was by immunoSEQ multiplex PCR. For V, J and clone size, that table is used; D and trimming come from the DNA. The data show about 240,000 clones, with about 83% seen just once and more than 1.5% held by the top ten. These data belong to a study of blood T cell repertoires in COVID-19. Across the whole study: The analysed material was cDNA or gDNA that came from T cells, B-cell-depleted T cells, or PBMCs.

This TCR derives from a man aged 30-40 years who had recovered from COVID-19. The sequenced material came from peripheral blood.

The CDR3 protein is CSVKGTGRNQPQHF. The CDR3 nucleotides are TGCAGCGTTAAGGGGACAGGGAGGAATCAGCCCCAGCATTTT. This chain connects TRBV29-1 to TRBJ1-5, with 9 positions matching TRBD1. V gave up 5 bases and J gave up 4 bases; unmatched junction bases: 6. Germline loops: CDR1 SQVTM, CDR2 ANQGSEA. CDR3 length: 14 amino acids.